This record covers a single TCR beta chain. These data originate in a study of blood T cell repertoires in COVID-19. The wider study: PBMCs, B-cell-depleted T cells, or T cells provided the cDNA or gDNA that made up the material.

This CDR3 comprises 15 residues. Per germline, CDR1 SGHTA and CDR2 FQGTGA. Trimming removed 5 bases from V and 5 bases from J; junction bases left unmatched: 4. The protocol was immunoSEQ multiplex PCR, while the TCRdb copy is restricted to in-frame clones and leaves out a portion. The sample lists tens of thousands of clones, 90% occurring once. The V call is TRBV7-3, the J call TRBJ2-2; 11 bases align to TRBD2. The sequence was obtained from a man in his fifties or sixties with active or convalescent COVID-19. The material sequenced was peripheral blood. CDR3: CASSTSGSSTGELFF. In DNA form, the CDR3 reads TGTGCCAGCAGCACTAGCGGGAGTAGTACCGGGGAGCTGTTTTTT.